This TCR beta chain stems from a study of CD8+ T cells in alopecia areata. Study-level information: Treated patients were given oral tofacitinib, which was dosed at 5 to 10 mg twice daily. Study conclusions and caveats: Normal scalp showed lower clonality than lesional scalp, especially alopecia totalis/universalis. Both scalp clonality and the expanded CD8+ clones among the top 100 showed a significant decrease with tofacitinib.

Germline V lookup: CDR1 SGHDT, CDR2 YYEEEE. CDR3 length: 13 amino acids. V dropped 2 bases and J dropped 1 base, with 6 bases sitting between them. The authors extracted RNA and reverse transcribed it into cDNA as the sequencing template. Data came from immunoSEQ multiplex PCR; TCRdb stores just in-frame clones and leaves some out. Of around 120,000 clones in the sample, less than 75% were seen once. A remark on this clone: Antigen: not known. The sample contains more than one DNA sequence encoding this CDR3.

The treatment: oral pan-JAK inhibitor, 5-10 mg twice daily. The study team obtained lesional scalp punch biopsies and peripheral blood from alopecia areata patients. This receptor was identified in a human donor with alopecia areata. The V call is TRBV5-6, the J call TRBJ2-5; D gene ambiguous. The sample consisted of CD8+ T cells sorted from blood, taken at week 4, from a patient treated with tofacitinib. This CDR3 reads CASSLGSQETQYF. CDR3 DNA sequence: TGTGCCAGCAGCTTAGGGTCCCAAGAGACCCAGTACTTC.